A selection of T cell receptor beta chains follows, all from one sample in a study of T cell responses to AZD1222 COVID-19 vaccine. Method: immunoSEQ multiplex PCR; TCRdb's copy keeps in-frame clones and lacks some. The sample lists 110,000 or so clones, about nine tenths occurring once. Sequences were derived from peripheral blood, sampled 28 days after the second AZD1222 dose. The receptors come from an adult who received the AZD1222 COVID-19 vaccine. Both conserved end residues are part of each CDR3. A D gene is named only where the DNA matches it firmly. Expanded clones are given a class, and other clones once, few, many or no size at all.

J gene	V gene	D gene	clone size	CDR3 DNA	CDR3 protein
TRBJ1-3	TRBV10-1	TRBD1	-	TGCGCCAGCAGTACCGGGACAGGTGGAGGAAACACCATATATTTT	CASSTGTGGGNTIYF
TRBJ1-1	TRBV10-1	TRBD1	once	TGCGCCAGCAGGCAAAGACAGGGAACTGAAGCTTTCTTT	CASRQRQGTEAFF
TRBJ1-5	TRBV7-9	-	-	TGTGCCAGCAGCTTAGGAGACAGCCCGCCCCAGCATTTT	CASSLGDSPPQHF
TRBJ2-5	TRBV7-8	-	-	TGTGCCAGCAAAAGGGCGGAGACCCAGTACTTC	CASKRAETQYF
TRBJ1-1	TRBV9	TRBD1	-	TGTGCCAGCAGCTTCGGACAGGGGGAGAGGGCTTTCTTT	CASSFGQGERAFF
TRBJ1-1	TRBV2	-	-	TGTGCCAGCAGTTCAGAGGGGGGTGATACTGAAGCTTTCTTT	CASSSEGGDTEAFF
TRBJ1-1	TRBV7-9	-	once	TGTGCCAGCAGCTTAGGGACTGAAGCTTTCTTT	CASSLGTEAFF
TRBJ2-4	TRBV4-1	-	-	TGCGCCAGCAGCCAAGAACTATGGTCGCCCAAAAACATTCAGTACTTC	CASSQELWSPKNIQYF
TRBJ2-7	TRBV7-9	TRBD2	few	TGTGCCAGCAGCTTAGCCTTAGGGATAGCGGGCCACCAAGACGAGCAGTACTTC	CASSLALGIAGHQDEQYF
TRBJ1-1	TRBV2	-	once	TGTGCCAGCGGAAAGGGCCTTTTAAACACTGAAGCTTTCTTT	CASGKGLLNTEAFF
TRBJ2-7	TRBV9	-	-	TGTGCCAGCAGCGAGTCCGGTAGATCCTACGAGCAGTACTTC	CASSESGRSYEQYF
TRBJ1-6	TRBV5-4	-	-	TGTGCCAGCAGCTTGGATCCAGGGGAGGGCTCACCCCTCCACTTT	CASSLDPGEGSPLHF
TRBJ1-6	TRBV19	-	-	TGTGCCAGTAGAGGGCTTGATCGCGGCTCCTATAATTCACCCCTCCACTTT	CASRGLDRGSYNSPLHF
TRBJ1-1	TRBV20-1	-	-	TGCAGTGCTAGTCAGGGGCTTGGTGTTGAAGCTTTCTTT	CSASQGLGVEAFF
TRBJ1-1	TRBV7-2	TRBD1	-	TGTGCCAGCAGCTTAACGACAGGGGGTTCCACTGAAGCTTTCTTT	CASSLTTGGSTEAFF
TRBJ2-3	TRBV2	-	-	TGTGCCAGCAGTGAAGCGCTCGTTTTGCTCACAGATACGCAGTATTTT	CASSEALVLLTDTQYF
TRBJ1-1	TRBV7-9	-	-	TGTGCCAGCAGCTTAATATTCGGCTCCGGGGACACTGAAGCTTTCTTT	CASSLIFGSGDTEAFF
TRBJ1-1	TRBV7-7	-	-	TGTGCTAGCAGCCGGACGCCGGACACTGAAGCTTTCTTT	CASSRTPDTEAFF
TRBJ1-6	TRBV28	-	-	TGTGCCAGCAGCCGAAGGGGAAATAATTCACCCCTCCACTTT	CASSRRGNNSPLHF
TRBJ1-1	TRBV12-3/TRBV12-4	-	-	TGTGCCAGCAGTTTAGGTGGGGCAGGTGAAGCTTTCTTT	CASSLGGAGEAFF
TRBJ2-4	TRBV7-2	TRBD2	-	TGTGCCAGCAGCTTCGGGGGGTTAGAGAACATTCAGTACTTC	CASSFGGLENIQYF
TRBJ2-2	TRBV27	-	-	TGTGCCAGCAGTTTCGTCAGAACGAACACCGGGGAGCTGTTTTTT	CASSFVRTNTGELFF
TRBJ1-2	TRBV19	-	-	TGTGCCAGTAGCATTCTCTCCAGTAACTATGGCTACACCTTC	CASSILSSNYGYTF
TRBJ2-7	TRBV28	-	-	TGTGCCAGCAGTTTCCCTGGACCCTACGAGCAGTACTTC	CASSFPGPYEQYF
TRBJ1-5	TRBV4-3	-	-	TGCGCCAGCAGCCAAGATAGCGGCAGGGACCAGCCCCAGCATTTT	CASSQDSGRDQPQHF
TRBJ1-2	TRBV5-1	-	-	TGCGCCAGCAGCTTGGAAGGGACTTATTATGGCTACACCTTC	CASSLEGTYYGYTF
TRBJ2-1	TRBV7-9	-	once	TGTGCCAGCAGCCCCCGAGTAGTAAGTGAGCAGTTCTTC	CASSPRVVSEQFF
TRBJ1-1	TRBV2	-	-	TGTGCCAGCAGTGTTGAGGCGGTGATGAACACTGAAGCTTTCTTT	CASSVEAVMNTEAFF
TRBJ1-2	TRBV6-5	-	-	TGTGCCAGCAGGAAGGGGTCGGGACATGACTATGGCTACACCTTC	CASRKGSGHDYGYTF
TRBJ2-7	TRBV7-9	-	-	TGTGCCAGCAGCTCGAACACAGGGCCCCGAAGTATAAGATTC	CASSSNTGPRSIRF
TRBJ2-1	TRBV10-2	-	-	TGCGCCAGCAGTCAGCTAGGGCTCGGCAATGAGCAGTTCTTC	CASSQLGLGNEQFF
TRBJ1-2	TRBV6-1	-	-	TGTGCCAGCAGTGAAGCGCACCAGGGCAGGTACTATGGCTACACCTTC	CASSEAHQGRYYGYTF
TRBJ2-5	TRBV10-3	-	-	TGTGCCATCAGTGACTCAAGCCAAGAGACCCAGTACTTC	CAISDSSQETQYF
TRBJ2-7	TRBV5-3	TRBD2	-	TGTGCCAGAAGCCAGGGGACTAGCGGAGCGGGCTACGAGCAGTACTTC	CARSQGTSGAGYEQYF